This TCR beta chain was identified during a study of T cells in Graves' hyperthyroidism and ophthalmopathy. Uncontrolled infection, other autoimmune disease, pregnancy or lactation excluded patients. CDR1 and CDR2 from the germline V gene are ENHRY and SYGVKD. The CDR3 consists of 18 residues. V lost 2 bases, J lost 4 bases, and 18 bases lay in between. Using RNA transcripts as the source, TCR beta CDR3 regions were amplified. The HTBI primer set was used in a first-round RT-PCR of the TCR CDR3. TCRdb re-derived calls from the multiplex PCR reads in MiXCR, one entry per CDR3 protein. The sample contains over 500,000 distinct CDR3 sequences, over 45% of which appear only once. This clonotype was observed a single time.

V is TRBV10-3 and J is TRBJ2-6; unclear D gene. The receptor's source is an adult woman with Graves' disease, either hyperthyroidism or ophthalmopathy (not recorded which). Sequences were obtained from peripheral blood or thyroid tissue (not recorded which). For the CDR3, the DNA is TGTGCCATCAGTGAGCCCGAAGGCAGCCACCGAGGGGCCAACGTCCTGACTTTC. Translated, it gives CAISEPEGSHRGANVLTF.